This is a list of T cell receptor beta chains from one sample in a study of cytomegalovirus exposure and HLA in healthy donors. Repertoires were generated with immunoSEQ multiplex PCR, while TCRdb's copy carries only in-frame clones and drops some. The repertoire has 210,000 or so clones, around 80% of them found once; the top ten carry approximately 0.63%. The sequencing input was PBMCs. All receptors come from a man younger than 35 in good health and CMV-seronegative. The CDR3 runs from the conserved cysteine through the conserved F or W. D genes are given only for firm matches. Only part of the rows carry a size: once, few, many, or a class if the clone is expanded.

clone_size	d_call	v_call	j_call	cdr3_nt	cdr3_aa
.	TRBD1	TRBV28	TRBJ1-4	TGTGCCAGCAGTCCGTCCCAGACAGGGAGTAGTGAAAAACTGTTTTTT	CASSPSQTGSSEKLFF
.	TRBD2	TRBV18	TRBJ2-3	TGTGCCAGCTCACACCCGGGACTAGCGGGAGAGGGAACAGATACGCAGTATTTT	CASSHPGLAGEGTDTQYF
.	.	TRBV18	TRBJ1-1	TGTGCCAGCTCACCCCCGGGACAACAAGACACTGAAGCTTTCTTT	CASSPPGQQDTEAFF
.	TRBD1	TRBV2	TRBJ1-1	TGTGCCAGCAGTGGGCCCGGGACAGGGGGCGGGGGAACTGAAGCTTTCTTT	CASSGPGTGGGGTEAFF
.	.	TRBV7-9	TRBJ1-1	TGTTCCAGCAGCCCACAGGGACCGAACACTGAAGCTTTCTTT	CSSSPQGPNTEAFF
.	TRBD1	TRBV19	TRBJ2-5	TGTGCCTCTGGGGGCAGGGGGCGTGAGACCCAGTACTTC	CASGGRGRETQYF
.	.	TRBV11-2	TRBJ1-4	TGTGCCAGCGGCTATAGGGGTTCGGATGAAAAACTGTTTTTT	CASGYRGSDEKLFF
.	.	TRBV28	TRBJ2-4	TGTGCCAGCAGTTTCGTGACAACCATAGCCAAAAACATTCAGTACTTC	CASSFVTTIAKNIQYF
few	.	TRBV7-2	TRBJ1-1	TGTGCCAGCAGCGCGAGAGGGGGGGACACTGAAGCTTTCTTT	CASSARGGDTEAFF
few	.	TRBV5-1	TRBJ2-1	TGCGCCAGCAGCTCATCCTCCGGTGACAATGAGCAGTTCTTC	CASSSSSGDNEQFF
.	.	TRBV10-3	TRBJ1-5	TGTGCCATCAGTGAGTCGATGGGTAGACAGAGCAATCAGCCCCAGCATTTT	CAISESMGRQSNQPQHF
few	.	TRBV30	TRBJ2-3	TGTGCCTGGAGTCTGGCGGGATCAGATACGCAGTATTTT	CAWSLAGSDTQYF
.	TRBD1	TRBV5-1	TRBJ2-1	TGCGCCAGCAGTTTGGGACAGGGTGGTGAGCAGTTCTTC	CASSLGQGGEQFF
once	.	TRBV19	TRBJ1-1	TGTGCCAGTAGTTTCGACAGACACACTGAAGCTTTCTTT	CASSFDRHTEAFF
.	TRBD1	TRBV10-1	TRBJ2-3	TGCGCCAGCAGCCCGGGACAGGGGGTCCCAGATACGCAGTATTTT	CASSPGQGVPDTQYF
.	.	TRBV30	TRBJ1-4	TGTGCCTGGAGTGTACTGGAGGGTGAAAAACTGTTTTTT	CAWSVLEGEKLFF
few	TRBD2	TRBV30	TRBJ2-1	TGTGCCTGGAGGCCTAGCGGAATGTACAATGAGCAGTTCTTC	CAWRPSGMYNEQFF
few	TRBD1	TRBV6-1	TRBJ1-6	TGTGCCAGCAGTGGGACAGGGGATAATTCACCCCTCCACTTT	CASSGTGDNSPLHF
.	TRBD1	TRBV10-1	TRBJ1-1	TGCGCCAGCAGAGACCGGGACAGCACTGAAGCTTTCTTT	CASRDRDSTEAFF
.	.	TRBV6-1	TRBJ1-2	TGTGCCAGCAGTGAATATCGGACAAGCTATGGCTACACCTTC	CASSEYRTSYGYTF
.	.	TRBV7-2	TRBJ1-3	TGTGCCAGCAGCTTTACTGGAAACACCATATATTTT	CASSFTGNTIYF
.	.	TRBV7-3	TRBJ1-1	TGTGCCAGCAGCCCCGGGGGGAGTAACACTGAAGCTTTCTTT	CASSPGGSNTEAFF
.	.	TRBV19	TRBJ2-1	TGTGCCAGTAGTATAGGAGCCTCGCGGAATGAGCAGTTCTTC	CASSIGASRNEQFF
.	.	TRBV5-8	TRBJ2-3	TGTGCCAGCAGCTTCCTACGCACAGATACGCAGTATTTT	CASSFLRTDTQYF
.	.	TRBV28	TRBJ2-7	TGTGCCAGCAGTACCCCCGCGCAAGATTTCTACGAGCAGTACTTC	CASSTPAQDFYEQYF
.	.	TRBV7-9	TRBJ2-7	TGTGCCAGCAGCTTATTGGGGGGAGCCTACGAGCAGTACTTC	CASSLLGGAYEQYF
.	TRBD2	TRBV30	TRBJ2-1	TGTGCCTGGAGGCTAGCGGGAGGTGGGAATGAGCAGTTCTTC	CAWRLAGGGNEQFF
.	.	TRBV30	TRBJ2-4	TGTGCCTGGAGTTATACAGGTGGAAACATTCAGTACTTC	CAWSYTGGNIQYF
few	.	TRBV18	TRBJ2-1	TGTGCCAGCTCACCATGGGCCCAGTACAATGAGCAGTTCTTC	CASSPWAQYNEQFF
.	TRBD1	TRBV28	TRBJ1-2	TGTGCCAGCAGTTCGGGGACAGGCTCCAACTATGGCTACACCTTC	CASSSGTGSNYGYTF
.	.	TRBV2	TRBJ2-4	TGTGCCAGCGGGGTCCCAGTACTTACAGGTCTCACGGCCAAAAACATTCAGTACTTC	CASGVPVLTGLTAKNIQYF
.	TRBD2	TRBV7-8	TRBJ2-7	TGTGCCAGCAGCTTGCGGGGGGCTGCGGGCGAGCAGTACTTC	CASSLRGAAGEQYF
.	TRBD2	TRBV19	TRBJ2-2	TGTGCCAGTTCTGTAGCGGGGAACACCGGGGAGCTGTTTTTT	CASSVAGNTGELFF
.	.	TRBV28	TRBJ1-1	TGTGCCAGCAGTCCCCAGACAGGCCCCATGAACACTGAAGCTTTCTTT	CASSPQTGPMNTEAFF
.	TRBD1	TRBV10-1	TRBJ2-7	TGCGCCAGCGGAAGACAGGGGAGCTACGAGCAGTACTTC	CASGRQGSYEQYF
.	TRBD1	TRBV19	TRBJ1-2	TGTGCCAGTAGTATCCGACAGACAGGGGGACGGCGTGTTAGCTATGGCTACACCTTC	CASSIRQTGGRRVSYGYTF
.	.	TRBV15	TRBJ2-2	TGTGCCACCAGCAGAGGGGGGGACCGGAACACCGGGGAGCTGTTTTTT	CATSRGGDRNTGELFF
few	.	TRBV15	TRBJ1-5	TGTGCCACCAGCAGAGGGGTTGTTGTTCAGGATAGCAATCAGCCCCAGCATTTT	CATSRGVVVQDSNQPQHF
.	TRBD2	TRBV11-3	TRBJ2-1	TGTGCCAGCAGCGCCGGACTAGTTAATGAGCAGTTCTTC	CASSAGLVNEQFF
.	TRBD2	TRBV19	TRBJ2-3	TGTGCCAGTAGTATTGGACTAGCGGATACGCAGTATTTT	CASSIGLADTQYF
.	.	TRBV5-6	TRBJ2-1	TGTGCCAGCAGCTTTACCGACCGGGATGAGCAGTTCTTC	CASSFTDRDEQFF
.	.	TRBV19	TRBJ1-2	TGTGCCAGTAGCCCACAGATCATAGCTAACTATGGCTACACCTTC	CASSPQIIANYGYTF
few	TRBD2	TRBV28	TRBJ2-2	TGTGCCAGCAGCTGGGACTATTCTGGGAACACCGGGGAGCTGTTTTTT	CASSWDYSGNTGELFF